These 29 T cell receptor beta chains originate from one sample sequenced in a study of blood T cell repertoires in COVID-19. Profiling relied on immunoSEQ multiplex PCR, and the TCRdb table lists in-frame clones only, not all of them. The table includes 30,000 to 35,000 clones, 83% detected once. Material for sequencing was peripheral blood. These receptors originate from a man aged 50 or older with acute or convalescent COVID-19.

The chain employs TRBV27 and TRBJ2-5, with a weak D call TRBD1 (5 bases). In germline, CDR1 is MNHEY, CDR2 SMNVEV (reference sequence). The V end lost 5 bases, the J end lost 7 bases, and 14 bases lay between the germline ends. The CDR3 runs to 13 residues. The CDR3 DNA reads TGTGCCAGCAGTGCTCCAGGGTTTTCGACCCAGTACTTC. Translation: CASSAPGFSTQYF.

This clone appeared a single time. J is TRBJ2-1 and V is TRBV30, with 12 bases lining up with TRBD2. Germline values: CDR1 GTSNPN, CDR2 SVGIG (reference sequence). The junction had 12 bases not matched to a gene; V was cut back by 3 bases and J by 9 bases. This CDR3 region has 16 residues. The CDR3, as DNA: TGTGCCTGGAGAATCGGGGCTAGCGGGGGGGCTTCTGAGCAGTTCTTC. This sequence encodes CAWRIGASGGASEQFF.

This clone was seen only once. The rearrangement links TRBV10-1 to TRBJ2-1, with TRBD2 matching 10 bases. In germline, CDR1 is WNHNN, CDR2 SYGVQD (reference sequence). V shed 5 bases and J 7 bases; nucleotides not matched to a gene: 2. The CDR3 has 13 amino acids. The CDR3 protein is CASSTSGTNEQFF. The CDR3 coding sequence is TGCGCCAGCAGTACTAGCGGGACTAATGAGCAGTTCTTC.

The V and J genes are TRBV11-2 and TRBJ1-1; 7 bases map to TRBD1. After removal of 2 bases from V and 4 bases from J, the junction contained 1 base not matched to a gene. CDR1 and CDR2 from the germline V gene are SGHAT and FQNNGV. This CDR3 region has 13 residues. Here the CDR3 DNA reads TGTGCCAGCAGCTTATCAGGGGGCACTGAAGCTTTCTTT. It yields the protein CASSLSGGTEAFF.

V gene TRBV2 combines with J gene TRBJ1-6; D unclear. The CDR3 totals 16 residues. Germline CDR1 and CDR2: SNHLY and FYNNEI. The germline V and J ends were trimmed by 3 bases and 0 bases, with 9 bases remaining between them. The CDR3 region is CASSEGASSYNSPLHF. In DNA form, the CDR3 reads TGTGCCAGCAGTGAGGGCGCGAGCTCCTATAATTCACCCCTCCACTTT. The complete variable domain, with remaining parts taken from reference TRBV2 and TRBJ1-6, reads EPEVTQTPSHQVTQMGQEVILRCVPISNHLYFYWYRQILGQKVEFLVSFYNNEISEKSEIFDDQFSVERPDGSNFTLKIRSTKLEDSAMYFCASSEGASSYNSPLHFGNGTRLTVT.

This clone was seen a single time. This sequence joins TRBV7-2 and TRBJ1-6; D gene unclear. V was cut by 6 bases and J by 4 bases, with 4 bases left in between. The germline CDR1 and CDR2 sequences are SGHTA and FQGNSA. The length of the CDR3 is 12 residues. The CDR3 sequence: CASSQYNSPLHF. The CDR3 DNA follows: TGTGCCAGCAGTCAATATAATTCACCCCTCCACTTT.

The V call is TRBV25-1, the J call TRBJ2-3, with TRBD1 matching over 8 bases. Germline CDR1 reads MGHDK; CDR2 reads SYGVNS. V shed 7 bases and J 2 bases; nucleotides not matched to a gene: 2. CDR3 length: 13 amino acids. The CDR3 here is CASTGGNTDTQYF. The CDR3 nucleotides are TGTGCCAGCACAGGGGGCAACACAGATACGCAGTATTTT.

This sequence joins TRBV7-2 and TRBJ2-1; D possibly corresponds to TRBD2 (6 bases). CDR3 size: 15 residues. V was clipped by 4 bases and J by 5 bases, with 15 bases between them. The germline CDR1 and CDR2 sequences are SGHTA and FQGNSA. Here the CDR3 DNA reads TGTGCCAGCAGCTGGGACTGGACTGTAAACAATGAGCAGTTCTTC. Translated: CASSWDWTVNNEQFF. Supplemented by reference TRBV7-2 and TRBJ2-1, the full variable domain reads GAGVSQSPSNKVTEKGKDVELRCDPISGHTALYWYRQSLGQGLEFLIYFQGNSAPDKSGLPSDRFSAERTGGSVSTLTIQRTQQEDSAVYLCASSWDWTVNNEQFFGPGTRLTVL.

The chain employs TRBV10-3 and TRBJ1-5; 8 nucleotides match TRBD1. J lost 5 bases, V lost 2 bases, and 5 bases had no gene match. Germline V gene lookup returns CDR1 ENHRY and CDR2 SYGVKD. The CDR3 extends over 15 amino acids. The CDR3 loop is CAISEPGTGHQPQHF. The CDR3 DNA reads TGTGCCATCAGTGAGCCCGGGACAGGTCATCAGCCCCAGCATTTT.

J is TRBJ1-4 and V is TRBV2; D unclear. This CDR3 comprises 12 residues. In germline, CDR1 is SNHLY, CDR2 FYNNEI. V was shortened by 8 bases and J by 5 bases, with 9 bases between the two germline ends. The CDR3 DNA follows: TGTGCCAGCGGCCTCCAGAATGAAAAACTGTTTTTT. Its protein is CASGLQNEKLFF. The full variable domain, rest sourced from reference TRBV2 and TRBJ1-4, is EPEVTQTPSHQVTQMGQEVILRCVPISNHLYFYWYRQILGQKVEFLVSFYNNEISEKSEIFDDQFSVERPDGSNFTLKIRSTKLEDSAMYFCASGLQNEKLFFGSGTQLSVL.

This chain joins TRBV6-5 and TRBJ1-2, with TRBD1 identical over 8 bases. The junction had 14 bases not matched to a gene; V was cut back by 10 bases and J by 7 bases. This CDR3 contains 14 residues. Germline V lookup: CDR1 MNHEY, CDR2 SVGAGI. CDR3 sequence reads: CANGRPQGASGYTF. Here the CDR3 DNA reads TGTGCCAATGGGAGACCGCAGGGGGCATCTGGCTACACCTTC.

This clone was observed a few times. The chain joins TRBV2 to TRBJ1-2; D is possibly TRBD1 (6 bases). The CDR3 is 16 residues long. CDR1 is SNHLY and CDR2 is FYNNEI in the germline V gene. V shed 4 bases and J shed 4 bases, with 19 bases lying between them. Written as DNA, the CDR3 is TGTGCCAGCAGTGTGGGACACGAAGTAATTGTCTATGGCTACACCTTC. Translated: CASSVGHEVIVYGYTF. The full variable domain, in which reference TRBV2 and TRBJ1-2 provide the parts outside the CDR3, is EPEVTQTPSHQVTQMGQEVILRCVPISNHLYFYWYRQILGQKVEFLVSFYNNEISEKSEIFDDQFSVERPDGSNFTLKIRSTKLEDSAMYFCASSVGHEVIVYGYTFGSGTRLTVV.

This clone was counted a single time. The CDR3 region has the DNA TGCAGCGTTGAAGGTGTCCCGACAAAGGGGCGAGGGGGAAATACGCAGTATTTT. Translation: CSVEGVPTKGRGGNTQYF. V is TRBV29-1 and J is TRBJ2-3; tentatively, D is TRBD1 (6 bases). Germline values: CDR1 SQVTM, CDR2 ANQGSEA. This CDR3 is 18 amino acids long. Trimming removed 1 base from V and 7 bases from J, with 27 bases in between.

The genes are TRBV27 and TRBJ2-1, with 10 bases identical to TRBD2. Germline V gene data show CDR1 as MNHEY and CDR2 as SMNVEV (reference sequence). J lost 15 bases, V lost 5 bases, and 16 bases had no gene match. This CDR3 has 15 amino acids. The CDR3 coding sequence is TGTGCCAGCAGTCTTTCAAGCGGGAGGGCCTTTTTAAGGTTCTTC. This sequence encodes CASSLSSGRAFLRFF.

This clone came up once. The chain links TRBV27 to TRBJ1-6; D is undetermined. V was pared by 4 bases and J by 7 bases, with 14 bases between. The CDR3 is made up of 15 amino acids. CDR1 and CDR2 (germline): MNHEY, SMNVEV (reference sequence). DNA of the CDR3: TGTGCCAGCAGTTCCACCGGACGGGGAAATTCACCCCTCCACTTT. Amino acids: CASSSTGRGNSPLHF.

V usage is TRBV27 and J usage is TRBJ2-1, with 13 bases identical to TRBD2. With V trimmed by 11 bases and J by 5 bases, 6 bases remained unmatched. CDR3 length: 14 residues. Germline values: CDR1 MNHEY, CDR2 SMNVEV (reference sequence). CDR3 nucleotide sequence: TGTGCCGCCAAGGGGACTAGCGGGAACAATGAGCAGTTCTTC. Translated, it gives CAAKGTSGNNEQFF.

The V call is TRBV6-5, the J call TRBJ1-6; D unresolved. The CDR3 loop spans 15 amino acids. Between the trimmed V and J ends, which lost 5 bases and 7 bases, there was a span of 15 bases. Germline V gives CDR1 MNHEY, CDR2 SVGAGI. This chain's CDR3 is CASSINRDQNSPLHF. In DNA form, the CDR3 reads TGTGCCAGCAGTATTAACAGAGACCAGAATTCACCCCTCCACTTT.

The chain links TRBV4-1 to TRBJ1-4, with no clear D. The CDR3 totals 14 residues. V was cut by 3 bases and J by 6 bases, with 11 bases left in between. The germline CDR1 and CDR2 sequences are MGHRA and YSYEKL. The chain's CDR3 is CASSHLPRDEKLFF. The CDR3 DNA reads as TGCGCCAGCAGCCACCTTCCGAGAGATGAAAAACTGTTTTTT.

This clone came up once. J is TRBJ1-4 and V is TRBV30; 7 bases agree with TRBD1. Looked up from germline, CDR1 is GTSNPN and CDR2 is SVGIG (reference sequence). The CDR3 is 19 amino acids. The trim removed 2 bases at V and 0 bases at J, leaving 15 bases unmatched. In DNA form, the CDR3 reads TGTGCCTGGAGTAGATACAGGGGAGATCTAAGAGCAACTAATGAAAAACTGTTTTTT. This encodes CAWSRYRGDLRATNEKLFF.

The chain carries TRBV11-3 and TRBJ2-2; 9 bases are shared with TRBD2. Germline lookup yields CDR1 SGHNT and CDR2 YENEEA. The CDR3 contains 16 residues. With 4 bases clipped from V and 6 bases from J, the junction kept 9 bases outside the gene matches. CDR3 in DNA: TGTGCCAGCAGCTCGACTAGCGGTTTAGGTGCCGGGGAGCTGTTTTTT. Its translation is CASSSTSGLGAGELFF.

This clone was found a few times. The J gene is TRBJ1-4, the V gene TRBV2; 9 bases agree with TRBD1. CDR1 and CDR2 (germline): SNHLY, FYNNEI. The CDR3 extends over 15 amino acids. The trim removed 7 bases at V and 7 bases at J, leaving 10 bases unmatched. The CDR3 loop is CASIRETGGTEKLFF. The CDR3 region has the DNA TGTGCCAGCATTCGGGAAACAGGGGGCACTGAAAAACTGTTTTTT.

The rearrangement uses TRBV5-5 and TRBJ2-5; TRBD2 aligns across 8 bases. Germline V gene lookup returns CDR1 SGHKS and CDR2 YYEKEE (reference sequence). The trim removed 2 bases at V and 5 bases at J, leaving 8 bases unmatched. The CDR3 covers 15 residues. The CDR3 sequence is CASSLRGGPWETQYF. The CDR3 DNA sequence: TGTGCCAGCAGCTTACGGGGGGGGCCGTGGGAGACCCAGTACTTC.

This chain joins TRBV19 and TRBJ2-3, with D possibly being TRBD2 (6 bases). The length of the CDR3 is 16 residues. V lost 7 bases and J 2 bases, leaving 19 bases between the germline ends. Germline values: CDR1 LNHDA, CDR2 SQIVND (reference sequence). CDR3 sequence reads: CASTPGTHLLTDTQYF. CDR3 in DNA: TGTGCCAGTACTCCCGGGACTCACCTACTCACAGATACGCAGTATTTT.

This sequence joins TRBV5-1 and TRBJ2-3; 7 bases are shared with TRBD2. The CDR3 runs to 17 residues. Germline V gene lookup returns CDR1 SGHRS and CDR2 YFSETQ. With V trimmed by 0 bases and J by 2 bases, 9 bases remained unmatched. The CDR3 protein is CASSLATSDDITDTQYF. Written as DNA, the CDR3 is TGCGCCAGCAGCTTGGCCACTAGCGACGATATCACAGATACGCAGTATTTT. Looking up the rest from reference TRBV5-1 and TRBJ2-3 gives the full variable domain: KAGVTQTPRYLIKTRGQQVTLSCSPISGHRSVSWYQQTPGQGLQFLFEYFSETQRNKGNFPGRFSGRQFSNSRSEMNVSTLELGDSALYLCASSLATSDDITDTQYFGPGTRLTVL.

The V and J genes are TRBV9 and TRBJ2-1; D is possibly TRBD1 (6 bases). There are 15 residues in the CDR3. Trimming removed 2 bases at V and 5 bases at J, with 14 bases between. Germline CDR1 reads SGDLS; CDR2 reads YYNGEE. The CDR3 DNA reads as TGTGCCAGCAGCGTTGGTTGGGACAAACACAATGAGCAGTTCTTC. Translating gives CASSVGWDKHNEQFF.

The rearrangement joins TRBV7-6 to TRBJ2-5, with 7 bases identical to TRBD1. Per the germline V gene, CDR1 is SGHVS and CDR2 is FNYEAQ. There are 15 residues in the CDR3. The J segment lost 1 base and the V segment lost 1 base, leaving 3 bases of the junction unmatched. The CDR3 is CASSLGGQPQETQYF. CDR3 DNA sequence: TGTGCCAGCAGCTTAGGGGGACAGCCCCAAGAGACCCAGTACTTC. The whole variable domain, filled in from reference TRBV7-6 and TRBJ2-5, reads GAGVSQSPRYKVTKRGQDVALRCDPISGHVSLYWYRQALGQGPEFLTYFNYEAQQDKSGLPNDRFSAERPEGSISTLTIQRTEQRDSAMYRCASSLGGQPQETQYFGPGTRLLVL.

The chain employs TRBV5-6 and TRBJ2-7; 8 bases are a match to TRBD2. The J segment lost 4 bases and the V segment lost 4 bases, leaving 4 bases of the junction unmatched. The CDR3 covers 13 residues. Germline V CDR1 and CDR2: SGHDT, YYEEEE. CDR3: CASSPGLGYEQYF. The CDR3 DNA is TGTGCCAGCAGCCCGGGACTAGGGTACGAGCAGTACTTC.

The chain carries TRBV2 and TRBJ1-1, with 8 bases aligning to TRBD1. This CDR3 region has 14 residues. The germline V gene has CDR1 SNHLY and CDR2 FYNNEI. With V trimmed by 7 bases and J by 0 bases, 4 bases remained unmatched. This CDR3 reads CASTVDRVNTEAFF. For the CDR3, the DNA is TGTGCCAGCACCGTGGACAGGGTGAACACTGAAGCTTTCTTT.

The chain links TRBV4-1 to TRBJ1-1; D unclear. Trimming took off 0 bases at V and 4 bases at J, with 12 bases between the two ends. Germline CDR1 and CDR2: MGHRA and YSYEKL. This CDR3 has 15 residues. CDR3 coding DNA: TGCGCCAGCAGCCAAGATCGGTTCGGGAGCACTGAAGCTTTCTTT. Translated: CASSQDRFGSTEAFF.